This passage covers 24 T cell receptor beta chains from one sample sequenced in a study of STAT3 mutations in large granular lymphocyte leukemia. Antigens for these TCRs are unknown. Sequenced by immunoSEQ multiplex PCR; TCRdb stores in-frame clones only, minus some. The table records more than 25,000 clones, over 65% of them present only once. Findings of the study overall: Every T-LGLL patient had at least one immunodominant TCRbeta clonotype.

Sequences were obtained from peripheral blood mononuclear cells. These TCRs come from a woman aged 45 to 65 with T-cell large granular lymphocyte leukemia. Some clones in this sample may be carry-over from other donors' samples.

The chain links TRBV10-2 to TRBJ2-7; no firm D call. Germline V gives CDR1 WSHSY, CDR2 SAAADI. Trimming removed 0 bases from V and 3 bases from J, with 12 bases in between. This CDR3 comprises 15 residues. The CDR3: CASSESRYPNYEQYF. The CDR3 nucleotides read TGCGCCAGCAGTGAGTCGAGGTATCCGAACTACGAGCAGTACTTC.

The chain uses TRBV28 and TRBJ1-1, with a tentative D call TRBD1 (5 bases). Trimming took 5 bases from V and 1 from J, leaving 20 bases between them. Per the germline V gene, CDR1 is MDHEN and CDR2 is SYDVKM. CDR3 length: 17 residues. The CDR3 reads CASSPNRDRWGNTEAFF. The CDR3 DNA is TGTGCCAGCAGTCCAAACCGGGACCGGTGGGGGAACACTGAAGCTTTCTTT. The complete variable domain, with remaining parts taken from reference TRBV28 and TRBJ1-1, reads DVKVTQSSRYLVKRTGEKVFLECVQDMDHENMFWYRQDPGLGLRLIYFSYDVKMKEKGDIPEGYSVSREKKERFSLILESASTNQTSMYLCASSPNRDRWGNTEAFFGQGTRLTVV.

The chain couples TRBV9 to TRBJ2-7; 8 nucleotides align to TRBD2. Germline CDR1 and CDR2: SGDLS and YYNGEE. The J segment lost 2 bases and the V segment lost 2 bases, leaving 9 bases of the junction unmatched. The length of the CDR3 is 16 residues. CDR3: CASSVASGTRAYEQYF. The CDR3 nucleotides read TGTGCCAGCAGCGTCGCCTCCGGGACTAGAGCCTACGAGCAGTACTTC.

CDR3 nucleotide sequence: TGTGCCAGCAGTGAAGTCCTGGGGGCGTTTAACTATGGCTACACCTTC. It encodes CASSEVLGAFNYGYTF. The V gene is TRBV6-1, the J gene TRBJ1-2, with TRBD1 as a possible D gene (6 bases). This CDR3 is 16 amino acids long. V was trimmed by 1 base and J by 1 base, leaving 13 bases between them. The germline V gene has CDR1 MNHNS and CDR2 SASEGT.

V gene TRBV18 combines with J gene TRBJ2-7; TRBD1 matches 9 bases. The CDR3 sequence is 13 residues long. The trim removed 6 bases at V and 5 bases at J, leaving 5 bases unmatched. Germline V lookup: CDR1 KGHSH, CDR2 LQKENI. DNA of the CDR3: TGTGCCAGCTCTAACACAGGGGGCAACGAGCAGTACTTC. Its translation is CASSNTGGNEQYF.

The chain has TRBV5-1 and TRBJ2-3, with D unclear. Trimming took off 4 bases at V and 4 bases at J, with 7 bases between the two ends. The germline gives CDR1 SGHRS, CDR2 YFSETQ. The CDR3 covers 12 residues. The DNA for the CDR3 is TGCGCCAGCAGCCGGATGTCAGATACGCAGTATTTT. Translating it yields CASSRMSDTQYF.

The chain employs TRBV25-1 and TRBJ1-1; D might be TRBD1 (5 bases). The CDR3 consists of 13 residues. Germline V CDR1 and CDR2: MGHDK, SYGVNS. With 8 bases removed from V and 6 bases from J, the gap between germline ends came to 16 bases. The CDR3: CASAGRHVSEAFF. CDR3 nucleotides: TGTGCCAGCGCGGGACGACACGTCTCTGAAGCTTTCTTT.

This sequence joins TRBV28 and TRBJ2-5; 7 bases line up with TRBD2. The ends lost 7 bases at V and 2 bases at J; junction bases unmatched: 10. From germline, CDR1 is MDHEN and CDR2 SYDVKM. The CDR3 loop spans 15 amino acids. The CDR3 sequence: CASTPAGVGQETQYF. In nucleotides, the CDR3 is TGTGCCAGCACCCCCGCGGGGGTAGGGCAAGAGACCCAGTACTTC.

This chain links TRBV29-1 with TRBJ2-2; TRBD2 matches 8 bases. V was clipped by 7 bases and J by 5 bases; unmatched bases: 9. Germline V gene data show CDR1 as SQVTM and CDR2 as ANQGSEA. This CDR3 region has 14 residues. The CDR3 protein is CSASLPGGTGELFF. DNA for the CDR3: TGCAGCGCTAGCCTCCCGGGGGGGACCGGGGAGCTGTTTTTT.

V is TRBV5-4 and J is TRBJ2-3; 7 bases are shared with TRBD2. The CDR3 is made up of 15 amino acids. The germline gives CDR1 SGHNT, CDR2 YYREEE (reference sequence). V was clipped by 0 bases and J by 0 bases; unmatched bases: 1. The CDR3 coding sequence is TGTGCCAGCAGCTTGGGCGGGAGAAGCACAGATACGCAGTATTTT. Translated: CASSLGGRSTDTQYF.

This clone is labeled medium-sized. The chain has TRBV18 and TRBJ1-1; TRBD1 is a possible D gene (5 bases). V was cut by 4 bases and J by 6 bases, with 15 bases left in between. The CDR3 has 14 amino acids. The V gene's germline CDR1 is KGHSH and CDR2 LQKENI. Here the CDR3 DNA reads TGTGCCAGCTCACGAATTGGGGGTCCCTCTGAAGCTTTCTTT. This codes for CASSRIGGPSEAFF.

The V and J genes are TRBV4-2 and TRBJ2-7; D not resolved. Germline values: CDR1 LGHNA, CDR2 YNFKEQ. Trimming cost V 4 bases and J 3 bases, with 13 bases left between them. The CDR3 runs 14 residues. CDR3 loop: CASSLGDERYEQYF. CDR3 DNA: TGTGCCAGCAGCCTGGGTGACGAGCGCTACGAGCAGTACTTC.

This chain uses TRBV19 with TRBJ1-3, with no clear D. V was shortened by 7 bases and J by 0 bases, with 10 bases between the two germline ends. Germline V gene data show CDR1 as LNHDA and CDR2 as SQIVND (reference sequence). The CDR3 runs 14 residues. This CDR3 reads CASTTRASGNTIYF. CDR3 sequence (DNA): TGTGCCAGTACAACCAGAGCCTCTGGAAACACCATATATTTT.

This clone was seen a handful of times. The chain recombines TRBV30 with TRBJ1-4; D gene unclear. This CDR3 comprises 15 residues. Per germline, CDR1 GTSNPN and CDR2 SVGIG (reference sequence). V was clipped by 1 base and J by 0 bases, with 9 bases between them. The CDR3 loop is CAWSATSATNEKLFF. For the CDR3, the DNA is TGTGCCTGGAGTGCGACGTCTGCAACTAATGAAAAACTGTTTTTT.

This rearrangement joins TRBV6-6 to TRBJ2-7; D gene ambiguous. Germline V gene lookup returns CDR1 MNHNY and CDR2 SVGAGI (reference sequence). The CDR3 is 14 residues long. Trimming took 6 bases from V and 0 from J, leaving 12 bases between them. CDR3: CASRETASSYEQYF. DNA for the CDR3: TGTGCCAGCAGGGAAACAGCGAGCTCCTACGAGCAGTACTTC.

This chain connects TRBV25-1 to TRBJ2-7; 13 bases match TRBD2. The V and J ends lost 4 bases and 6 bases, in that order; junction bases with no gene match: 6. Per the germline V gene, CDR1 is MGHDK and CDR2 is SYGVNS. CDR3 length: 15 amino acids. CDR3 sequence: CASSGLAGGIGEQYF. In DNA form, the CDR3 reads TGTGCCAGCAGTGGACTAGCGGGGGGTATTGGCGAGCAGTACTTC.

The chain joins TRBV4-3 to TRBJ1-2; D not certain. V shed 0 bases and J shed 7 bases, with 9 bases lying between them. CDR1 is LGHNA and CDR2 is YSLEER in the germline V gene. This CDR3 region has 13 residues. As DNA, the CDR3 is TGCGCCAGCAGCCAAGATATGGGGAGTGGCTACACCTTC. It is translated as CASSQDMGSGYTF.

This sequence joins TRBV5-1 and TRBJ2-3; 14 bases match TRBD2. The germline V gene encodes CDR1 SGHRS and CDR2 YFSETQ. V was clipped by 4 bases and J by 10 bases; unmatched bases: 5. The CDR3 spans 14 residues. This chain's CDR3 is CASSPGTSGGPQYF. The CDR3 bases are TGCGCCAGCAGCCCCGGGACTAGCGGGGGCCCGCAGTATTTT.

V and J are TRBV4-3 and TRBJ2-7; D may correspond to TRBD1 or TRBD2 (5 bases each). The V end lost 1 base, the J end lost 2 bases, and 12 bases lay between the germline ends. CDR1 LGHNA and CDR2 YSLEER come from the germline V gene. There are 15 residues in the CDR3. The CDR3 spells CASSQVYLGAYEQYF. The CDR3, as DNA: TGCGCCAGCAGCCAAGTATACTTGGGGGCCTACGAGCAGTACTTC.

The chain recombines TRBV18 with TRBJ1-1; 9 bases are a match to TRBD1. The ends lost 5 bases at V and 6 bases at J; junction bases unmatched: 7. The CDR3 covers 14 residues. CDR1 and CDR2 (germline): KGHSH, LQKENI. CDR3 nucleotide sequence: TGTGCCAGCTCATCGGGACAGGGAAAGGCTGAAGCTTTCTTT. It specifies CASSSGQGKAEAFF.

The rearrangement uses TRBV30 and TRBJ1-1; D uncertain. The germline gives CDR1 GTSNPN, CDR2 SVGIG (reference sequence). V was shortened by 3 bases and J by 3 bases, with 5 bases between the two germline ends. This CDR3 is 11 amino acids long. As DNA, the CDR3 is TGTGCCTGGAGGGGCTACACTGAAGCTTTCTTT. This encodes CAWRGYTEAFF. The entire variable domain, with the rest obtained from reference TRBV30 and TRBJ1-1, is as follows: SQTIHQWPATLVQPVGSPLSLECTVEGTSNPNLYWYRQAAGRGLQLLFYSVGIGQISSEVPQNLSASRPQDRQFILSSKKLLLSDSGFYLCAWRGYTEAFFGQGTRLTVV.

This clone occurred a few times. This chain connects TRBV7-9 to TRBJ2-6, with 8 bases identical to TRBD2. The germline V gene encodes CDR1 SEHNR and CDR2 FQNEAQ (reference sequence). J gave up 5 bases and V 5 bases, and 5 bases lay outside the gene matches. This CDR3 spans 15 amino acids. The CDR3 nucleotides are TGTGCCAGCAGCCCCCAGCGGGAGTGGGCCAACGTCCTGACTTTC. Its protein is CASSPQREWANVLTF.

The rearrangement joins TRBV9 to TRBJ2-1; the D is unclear. Between the trimmed V and J ends, which lost 0 bases and 8 bases, there was a span of 6 bases. Per the germline V gene, CDR1 is SGDLS and CDR2 is YYNGEE. The CDR3 contains 12 residues. DNA for the CDR3: TGTGCCAGCAGCGTAGACCAGCATGAGCAGTTCTTC. It translates to CASSVDQHEQFF.

The chain combines TRBV12-5 with TRBJ1-1; D call uncertain. CDR1 LGHNT and CDR2 FRNRAP come from the germline V gene. The CDR3 sequence is 14 residues long. With 1 base removed from V and 4 bases from J, the gap between germline ends came to 10 bases. In nucleotides, the CDR3 is TGTGCTAGTGGTTTGGGAGGGTTTGGCACTGAAGCTTTCTTT. This codes for CASGLGGFGTEAFF.